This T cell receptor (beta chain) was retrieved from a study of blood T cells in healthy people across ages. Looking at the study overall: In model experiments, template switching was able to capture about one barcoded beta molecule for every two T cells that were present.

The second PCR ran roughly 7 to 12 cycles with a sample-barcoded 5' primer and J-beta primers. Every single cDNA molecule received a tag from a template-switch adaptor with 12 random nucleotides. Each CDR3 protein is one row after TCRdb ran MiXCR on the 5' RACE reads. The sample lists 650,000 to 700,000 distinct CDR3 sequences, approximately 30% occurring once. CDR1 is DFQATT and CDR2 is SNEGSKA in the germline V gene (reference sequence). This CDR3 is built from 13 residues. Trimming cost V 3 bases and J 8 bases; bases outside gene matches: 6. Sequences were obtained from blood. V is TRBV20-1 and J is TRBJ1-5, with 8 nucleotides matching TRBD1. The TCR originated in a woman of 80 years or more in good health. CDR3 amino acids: CSASHGQGKPQHF. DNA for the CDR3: TGCAGTGCTAGTCACGGACAGGGCAAGCCCCAGCATTTT.